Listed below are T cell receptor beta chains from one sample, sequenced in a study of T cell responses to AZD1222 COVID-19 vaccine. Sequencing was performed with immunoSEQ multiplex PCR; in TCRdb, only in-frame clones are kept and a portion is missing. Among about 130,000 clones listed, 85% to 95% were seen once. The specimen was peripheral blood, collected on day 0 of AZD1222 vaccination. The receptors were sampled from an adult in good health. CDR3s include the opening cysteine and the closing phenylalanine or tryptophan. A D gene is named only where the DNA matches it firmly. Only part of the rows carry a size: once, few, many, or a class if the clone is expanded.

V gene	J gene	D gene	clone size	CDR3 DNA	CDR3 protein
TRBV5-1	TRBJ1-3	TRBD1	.	TGCGCCAGCAGCCTCCAGGGACAGGGGAGTGGAAACACCATATATTTT	CASSLQGQGSGNTIYF
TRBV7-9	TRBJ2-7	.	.	TGTGCCAGCAGCTCATACCTCGGCAGGGCAAAAACAATCTCCTACGAGCAGTACTTC	CASSSYLGRAKTISYEQYF
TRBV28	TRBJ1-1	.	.	TGTGCCAGCAGTTTAGGTCCCAGAGGGGCTAAGAACACTGAAGCTTTCTTT	CASSLGPRGAKNTEAFF
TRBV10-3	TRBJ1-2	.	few	TGTGCCACGGCACCGGACAGCCTCTATGGCTACACCTTC	CATAPDSLYGYTF
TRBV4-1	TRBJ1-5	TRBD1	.	TGCGCCAGCAGCCTACAGGGGGCGGGTCAGCCCCAGCATTTT	CASSLQGAGQPQHF
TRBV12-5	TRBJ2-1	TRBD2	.	TGTGCTAGTGGTTTCATTCTGACTAGCTCATACAATGAGCAGTTCTTC	CASGFILTSSYNEQFF
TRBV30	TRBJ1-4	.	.	TGTGCCGGAGGGAGACTGGGTGAAAAACTGTTTTTT	CAGGRLGEKLFF
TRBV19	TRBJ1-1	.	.	TGTGCCAGTAGTATAGGGCTACAGGGAGGGTTCGGAGCTTTCTTT	CASSIGLQGGFGAFF
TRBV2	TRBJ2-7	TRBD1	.	TGTGCCAGCAGTGAAGCGGGACAGAGATATGGGGAGCAGTACTTC	CASSEAGQRYGEQYF
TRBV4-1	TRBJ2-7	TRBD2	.	TGCGCCAGCAGCCGGACCGGGAGGAGCTCCTACGAGCAGTACTTC	CASSRTGRSSYEQYF
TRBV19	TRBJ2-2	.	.	TGTGCCAGTAGTCTATCCCCGGAGCTGTTTTTT	CASSLSPELFF
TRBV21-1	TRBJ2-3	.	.	TGTGCCGGTTATAAGGGGGCGGAAAACATCACAGATACGCAGTATTTT	CAGYKGAENITDTQYF
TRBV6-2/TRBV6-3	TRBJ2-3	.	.	TGTGCCAGCAGCCCCTCCAGGGATGCGCAGTATTTT	CASSPSRDAQYF
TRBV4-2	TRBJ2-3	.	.	TGTGCCAGCAGCCAAGCGGTGGGGAATACGCAGTATTTT	CASSQAVGNTQYF
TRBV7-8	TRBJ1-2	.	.	TGTGCCAGCAGCTTAGACGGAACCTATGGCTACACCTTC	CASSLDGTYGYTF
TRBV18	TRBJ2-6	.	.	TGTGCCAGCTCTCGGAGGGACAGCCGCTCTGGGGCCAACGTCCTGACTTTC	CASSRRDSRSGANVLTF
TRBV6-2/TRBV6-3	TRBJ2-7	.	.	TGTGCCAGCACCCCCTCACAGGCAGCCTACGAGCAGTACTTC	CASTPSQAAYEQYF
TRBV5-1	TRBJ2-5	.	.	TGCGCCAGCAGCTGGGGGACTGGGAAAGAGACCCAGTACTTC	CASSWGTGKETQYF
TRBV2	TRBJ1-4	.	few	TGTGCCAGCAGTGTTGGTTGGGGTGAAAAACTGTTTTTT	CASSVGWGEKLFF
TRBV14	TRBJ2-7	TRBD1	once	TGTGCCAGCAGCCACGGGACAGGGGGCGTCTTGCGGTTC	CASSHGTGGVLRF
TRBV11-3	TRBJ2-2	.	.	TGTGCCAGCAGCCCTCCGCGTCGGGGGAAGTGGACCGGGGAGCTGTTTTTT	CASSPPRRGKWTGELFF
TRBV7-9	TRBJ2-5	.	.	TGTGCCAGCAGCTTAAATCGGGAGACCCAGTACTTC	CASSLNRETQYF
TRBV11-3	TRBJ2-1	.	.	TGTGCCAGCAGCTTTGGCGGTAATGAGCAGTTCTTC	CASSFGGNEQFF
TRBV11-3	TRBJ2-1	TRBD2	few	TGTGCCAGCAGCCCCCCGGGACTAGCCAATGAGCAGTTCTTC	CASSPPGLANEQFF
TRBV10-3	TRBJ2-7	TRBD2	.	TGTGCCATCAGTGAGTCACCACTAGCGGGGGCCGCCTACGAGCAGTACTTC	CAISESPLAGAAYEQYF
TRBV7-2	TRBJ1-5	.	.	TGTGCCAGCAGCTTAAACGCAGCAGGGGGCAATCAGCCCCAGCATTTT	CASSLNAAGGNQPQHF
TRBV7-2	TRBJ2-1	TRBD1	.	TGTGCCAGCAGCTTATGGCCGGGACAGCCGTACAATGAGCAGTTCTTC	CASSLWPGQPYNEQFF
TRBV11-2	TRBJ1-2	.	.	TGTGCCAGCAGCTCTAACCTGGGGGGCTACACCTTC	CASSSNLGGYTF
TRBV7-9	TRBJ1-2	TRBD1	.	TGTGCCAGCAGCTCTTCTCGCACGGACAGGGGGCTTAACTATGGCTACACCTTC	CASSSSRTDRGLNYGYTF
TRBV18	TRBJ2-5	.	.	TGTGCCAGCTCACCGCCGCACATTCAAGAGACCCAGTACTTC	CASSPPHIQETQYF
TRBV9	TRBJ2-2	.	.	TGTGCCAGCAGCATAGGAGGGTCCGGGGAGCTGTTTTTT	CASSIGGSGELFF
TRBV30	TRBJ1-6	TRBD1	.	TGTGCCTGGAGTCCCGGGACAGCGAATTCACCCCTCCACTTT	CAWSPGTANSPLHF
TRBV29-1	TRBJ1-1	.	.	TGCAGCGTCGAAGGGGGGAGCCCGGGAGCTTTCTTT	CSVEGGSPGAFF
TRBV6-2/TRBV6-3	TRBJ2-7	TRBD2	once	TGTGCCAGCAGCCGCCAGACTAGCGGTGGCTACGAGCAGTACTTC	CASSRQTSGGYEQYF
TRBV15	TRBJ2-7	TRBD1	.	TGTGCCACCAGCAGAGGGGGACAGGGGAGGGAGCAGTACTTC	CATSRGGQGREQYF
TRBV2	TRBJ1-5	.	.	TGTGCCAGCAGTGCTCCGCCGGGCCAGCCCCAGCATTTT	CASSAPPGQPQHF
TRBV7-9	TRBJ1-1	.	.	TGTGCCAGCAGCTTAGTCTATTTCCCCGGGACAGAAGCTTTCTTT	CASSLVYFPGTEAFF
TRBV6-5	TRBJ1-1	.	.	TGTGCCAGCAGTTACTCCGGGGAAATGCGGACTGAAGCTTTCTTT	CASSYSGEMRTEAFF
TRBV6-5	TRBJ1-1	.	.	TGTGCCAGCCGACTTAGGGGCCCAAACACTGAAGCTTTCTTT	CASRLRGPNTEAFF
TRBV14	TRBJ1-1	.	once	TGTGCCAGCAGCCCATACAGGAAAGCTTTCTTT	CASSPYRKAFF
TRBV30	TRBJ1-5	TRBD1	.	TGTGCGCATGGACAGGGTGGCAATCAGCCCCAGCATTTT	CAHGQGGNQPQHF
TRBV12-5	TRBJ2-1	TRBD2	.	TGTGCTAGTGGTTTGGTACTTGGGCCAAGCGGGGGCCAGCAGTTCTTC	CASGLVLGPSGGQQFF
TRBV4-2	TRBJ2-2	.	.	TGTGCCAGCAGCCAAGATGTGGGGCAAAAAACCGGGGAGCTGTTTTTT	CASSQDVGQKTGELFF
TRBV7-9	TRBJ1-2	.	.	TGTGCCAGCAGCTTAGTCGGAGGGTCCTATGGCTACACCTTC	CASSLVGGSYGYTF
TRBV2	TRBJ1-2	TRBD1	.	TGTGCCAGCAGCGTAATGGGACAGGGGGTTAGTGGCTACACCTTC	CASSVMGQGVSGYTF
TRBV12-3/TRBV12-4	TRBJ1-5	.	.	TGTGCCAGCAGTTTAGGGGGAGCTCAGCCCCAGCATTTT	CASSLGGAQPQHF
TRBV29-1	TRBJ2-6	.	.	TGCAGCGTTTCGGCTGGGGCCAACGTCCTGACTTTC	CSVSAGANVLTF
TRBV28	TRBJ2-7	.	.	TGTGCCAGCAGCCCGATCGGACGGAGCTCCTACGAGCAGTACTTC	CASSPIGRSSYEQYF
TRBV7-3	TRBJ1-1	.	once	TGTGCCAGCAGCTTTGGAATGAACACTGAAGCTTTCTTT	CASSFGMNTEAFF
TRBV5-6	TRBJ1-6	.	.	TGTGCCAGCAGCTTGTCGCGGAACTCGGTCTATTCACCCCTCCACTTT	CASSLSRNSVYSPLHF
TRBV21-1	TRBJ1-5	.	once	TGTGCCAGCAGCAAAGGAAGCAATCAGCCCCAGCATTTT	CASSKGSNQPQHF
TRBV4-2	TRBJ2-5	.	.	TGTGCCAGCAGCCAAGCCGCCCAAGAGACCCAGTACTTC	CASSQAAQETQYF
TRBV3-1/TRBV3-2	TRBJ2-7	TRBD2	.	TGTGCCAGCAGCCAAGAAGCGGTGCGGGAGCCCTACGAGCAGTACTTC	CASSQEAVREPYEQYF
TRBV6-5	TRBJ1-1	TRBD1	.	TGTGCCAGCAATCGGGGCAGGGGGAAATCTGAAGCTTTCTTT	CASNRGRGKSEAFF
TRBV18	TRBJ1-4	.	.	TGTGCCAGCTCACCAGGCGACTCTAATGAAAAACTGTTTTTT	CASSPGDSNEKLFF
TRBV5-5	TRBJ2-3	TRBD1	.	TGTGCCAGCAGCTTAAGTGACAGGGTGGTTCGAGATACGCAGTATTTT	CASSLSDRVVRDTQYF
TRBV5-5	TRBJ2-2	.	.	TGTGCCAGCAGCTTGGTTCCCAGTTTGAACACCGGGGAGCTGTTTTTT	CASSLVPSLNTGELFF
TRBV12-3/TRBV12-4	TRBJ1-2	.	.	TGTGCCAGCACCCCCCCGGGCGATGGCTACACCTTC	CASTPPGDGYTF
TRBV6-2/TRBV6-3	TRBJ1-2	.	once	TGTGCCAGCAGTTACTCTACCGGGACAAACTATGGCTACACCTTC	CASSYSTGTNYGYTF